Listed below are T cell receptor beta chains from one sample, sequenced in a study of blood T cell dynamics during melanoma immunotherapy. Some clones are missing from TCRdb's copy, which holds only in-frame ones; the method was immunoSEQ multiplex PCR. The table has 7,000 or so clones, roughly 88% seen once. Sample: blood, taken from a patient treated with checkpoint blockade. Receptors were obtained from a human donor with melanoma. Some clones in this sample may be carry-over from other donors' samples. The CDR3 runs from the conserved cysteine through the conserved F or W. D genes are given only for firm matches. Rows may omit the clone size; those that give it use once, few, many or a size class.

d_call clone_size j_call v_call cdr3_nt cdr3_aa
NA once TRBJ2-6 TRBV11-1 TGTGCCAGCAGGTGGGACCGGGATTTTGGGGCCAACGTCCTGACTTTC CASRWDRDFGANVLTF
TRBD2 NA TRBJ2-5 TRBV28 TGTGCCAGCAGTCCCCCGCGGCGGGAGAAAGAGACCCAGTACTTC CASSPPRREKETQYF
TRBD1 NA TRBJ2-7 TRBV19 TGTGCCAGTAGCCAAGACAGGGTCAGCTCCTACGAGCAGTACTTC CASSQDRVSSYEQYF
NA NA TRBJ2-3 TRBV11-2 TGTGCCAGCAGCTTAGTGCAGGTTGATACGCAGTATTTT CASSLVQVDTQYF
TRBD1 NA TRBJ1-6 TRBV2 TGTGCCAGCAAAGCACAGGGGGCGTCAGATTCACCCCTCCACTTT CASKAQGASDSPLHF
TRBD1 once TRBJ2-2 TRBV6-5 TGTGCCAGCAGTCGACAGGGGGCTATCGGGGAGCTGTTTTTT CASSRQGAIGELFF
TRBD1 NA TRBJ2-5 TRBV7-9 TGTGCCAGCAGCTTCGGACAGGGGGCTTCGGAGACCCAGTACTTC CASSFGQGASETQYF
NA NA TRBJ2-7 TRBV5-4 TGTGCCAGCAGCTTGGTGGCTAGCGTAGCCGAGCAGTACTTC CASSLVASVAEQYF
TRBD1 NA TRBJ2-6 TRBV6-4 TGTGCCAGCAGTGATGGGACAGGGGGCAGTGGGGCCAACGTCCTGACTTTC CASSDGTGGSGANVLTF
TRBD2 NA TRBJ2-7 TRBV6-6 TGTGCCAGCAAGGGACTAGCGGGAGTCCACGAGCAGTACTTC CASKGLAGVHEQYF
TRBD2 NA TRBJ2-5 TRBV6-1 TGTGCCAGCAGTGGTAGCGGGGGGGCCTGGCAAGAGACCCAGTACTTC CASSGSGGAWQETQYF
TRBD2 NA TRBJ2-3 TRBV5-6 TGTGCCAGCCACCGTCTTTCTAGCGGGAAGACAGATACGCAGTATTTT CASHRLSSGKTDTQYF
TRBD1 NA TRBJ1-3 TRBV7-2 TGTGCCAGCAGCACACGGACAGGGCCGAGCTCTGGAAACACCATATATTTT CASSTRTGPSSGNTIYF
TRBD1 NA TRBJ1-5 TRBV18 TGTGCCAGCTCCCCGGCAGGGGGAGGCAATCAGCCCCAGCATTTT CASSPAGGGNQPQHF
NA NA TRBJ1-2 TRBV6-5 TGTGCCAGCAGACCGACCCCCGCAGGTGGCTACACCTTC CASRPTPAGGYTF
TRBD1 NA TRBJ1-1 TRBV28 TGTGCCAGCAGTTTAGCAGGGGGCGCCAGGGGGGGCCCAAGCACTGAAGCTTTCTTT CASSLAGGARGGPSTEAFF
NA NA TRBJ1-2 TRBV6-1 TGTGCCAGCTCCCCCGCCCAGGGGTTTTATTATGGCTACACCTTC CASSPAQGFYYGYTF
NA NA TRBJ2-6 TRBV28 TGTGCCAGCAGTTTTCTGCTAACTGGGGCCAACGTCCTGACTTTC CASSFLLTGANVLTF
NA once TRBJ2-3 TRBV2 TGTGCCAGCAGTGTTCAACAGTCCGCGGATACGCAGTATTTT CASSVQQSADTQYF
TRBD1 NA TRBJ2-7 TRBV15 TGTGCCACCAGCAGGGGACAGGACCCCTCCTACGAGCAGTACTTC CATSRGQDPSYEQYF
NA NA TRBJ1-5 TRBV5-1 TGCGCCAGCAGCTTAGGAGGTAGCAATCAGCCCCAGCATTTT CASSLGGSNQPQHF
TRBD2 NA TRBJ2-3 TRBV7-9 TGTGCCAGCAGCCGCGGGATACTAGCGGCGTACACAGATACGCAGTATTTT CASSRGILAAYTDTQYF
NA NA TRBJ2-3 TRBV11-2 TGTGCCAGCAGCACCTATCGGGGGCAGGGAGATACGCAGTATTTT CASSTYRGQGDTQYF